This TCR beta chain was identified during a study of T cell responses to AZD1222 COVID-19 vaccine listed by TCRdb under 2021. With respect to the entire study: TCR sequencing covered about 230 trial participants: nearly 210 given two doses of AZD1222 and 26 given two doses of MenACWY control vaccine. Trial participants were enrolled by age into 18-55, 56-69 and 70-plus year subgroups, with around 140, 26 and 57 TCR-sequenced participants respectively. Broader findings and caveats from the paper: Reportedly, close to half of the unique spike-specific TCRs recognized epitopes lying outside the regions that are mutated in the B.1.351 and B.1.1.7 variants. The vaccine-associated CD4 TCRs covered the entire spike protein, and the dominant responses fell in regions 160-218 and 743-854. Participants were mostly white British, with more females than males. The authors suggested clonal diversity may have been underestimated. After two AZD1222 doses, spike-specific TCR breadth and depth were significantly higher than at day 0 and than in MenACWY recipients. Conclusions about previously exposed vaccinees are limited, since just five or six AZD1222 recipients were seropositive for SARS-CoV-2 at baseline. In the small 56-69-year group, the increase in depth fell short of significance, most likely because of low power. Because no samples from the day 14 peak response were available, repertoires could be characterized only after the peak T cell response.

This sample's time point label indicates: about 28 days (+/-7) after the second vaccine dose. AZD1222 recipients with second doses at about 4 weeks or about 12 weeks were pooled, because spike-specific TCR depth and breadth did not differ between schedules. Vaccinee samples were obtained from the UK trials COV001 and COV002, which included a single-blind randomized controlled phase 2/3 trial of AZD1222 (ChAdOx1 nCoV-19) in healthy adults. For TCRbeta chain sequencing, PBMC samples were collected from trial participants at day 0 and at day 28 after the second dose. Taken from the germline V gene, the CDR1 and CDR2 loops are SGHRS and YFSETQ. The CDR3 runs 15 residues from the cysteine to the phenylalanine. Of the read, only the CDR3 DNA is kept; its 45 bases are in frame from base 1. Clipping removes 4 bases from V and 7 bases from J, with 9 as the unmatched junction base count. The CDR3 regions of human TCRbeta chains were subjected to immunosequencing. In the original analysis: Repertoire TCRs were checked for matches against a reference library of SARS-CoV-2-specific TCRs that had been generated using the MIRA antigen-specificity platform. Breadth was defined as the fraction of unique TCRs that were SARS-CoV-2-associated. Depth was defined as the fraction of total T cells that were SARS-CoV-2-associated. Using the MIRA data, each spike-specific TCR was assigned both to the spike region to which the TCR was reactive and to a CD4 or CD8 class. Log10-transformed breadth and depth values were compared by one-way ANOVA with Sidak's multiple comparisons tests. Drawn from immuneACCESS, this table holds only the in-frame rearrangements with V and J called that TCRdb kept. Clones are partly lost; checked studies trace under half to an unresolved V gene and leave the rest unexplained. V and J calls and clone size come straight from that table; D and trimming were deduced from the DNA. The sample table lists about 140,000 clones, approximately 90% of them with a count of one. 3% to 3.5% of the sample lies in the top ten.

Concerning this clone: Its antigen is currently not known. No base quality information exists; no much larger clone differs at one position.

The V and J segments used are TRBV5-1 and TRBJ2-1; 9 nucleotides in the junction match TRBD1. This specimen consisted of peripheral blood, obtained 28 days after the second AZD1222 dose. This sequence was found in an adult who received the AZD1222 COVID-19 vaccine. The CDR3 region reads CASSTSGQGTNEQFF. DNA sequence: TGCGCCAGCAGCACCTCTGGACAGGGGACTAATGAGCAGTTCTTC. The full variable domain, completed from the reference TRBV5-1 and TRBJ2-1 proteins outside the CDR3, reads KAGVTQTPRYLIKTRGQQVTLSCSPISGHRSVSWYQQTPGQGLQFLFEYFSETQRNKGNFPGRFSGRQFSNSRSEMNVSTLELGDSALYLCASSTSGQGTNEQFFGPGTRLTVL.